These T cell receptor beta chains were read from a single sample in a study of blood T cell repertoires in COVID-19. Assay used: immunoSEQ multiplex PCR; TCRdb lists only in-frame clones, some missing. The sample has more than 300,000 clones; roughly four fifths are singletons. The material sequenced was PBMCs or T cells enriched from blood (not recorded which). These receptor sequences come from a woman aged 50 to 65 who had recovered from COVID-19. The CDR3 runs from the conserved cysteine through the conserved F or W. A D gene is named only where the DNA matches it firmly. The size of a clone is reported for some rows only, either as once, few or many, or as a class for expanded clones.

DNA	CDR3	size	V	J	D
TGTGCCAGTAGTATAGACGGGAGGGTGTCCGGGGAGCTGTTTTTT	CASSIDGRVSGELFF	once	TRBV19	TRBJ2-2	TRBD2
TGTGCCAGTAGTAGACAGGGTGAACCGAACACTGAAGCTTTCTTT	CASSRQGEPNTEAFF	-	TRBV19	TRBJ1-1	TRBD1
TGTGCCAGCAGTATAGTCGCAACTAATGAAAAACTGTTTTTT	CASSIVATNEKLFF	once	TRBV2	TRBJ1-4	-
TGTGCCATCAGTGGGACAGGCAGCTCTGGAAACACCATATATTTT	CAISGTGSSGNTIYF	-	TRBV10-3	TRBJ1-3	TRBD1
TGTGCCAGTAGCGATACAGGGGGCTGGCAGCCCCAGCATTTT	CASSDTGGWQPQHF	-	TRBV19	TRBJ1-5	TRBD1
TGTGCCAGCAGCCAAGGAAACGGACTAATGAACACTGAAGCTTTCTTT	CASSQGNGLMNTEAFF	-	TRBV3-1/TRBV3-2	TRBJ1-1	-
TGTGCCTGGAGTCTAGGGCAGGGGGTCTTCAATGAGCAGTTCTTC	CAWSLGQGVFNEQFF	-	TRBV30	TRBJ2-1	TRBD1
TGTGCCAGCAGCTTGGTGACAGGCGCTGAATCACCCCTCCACTTT	CASSLVTGAESPLHF	-	TRBV5-4	TRBJ1-6	-
TGTGCCAGCAGCTTGGCAGGGTTCAGCAATCAGCCCCAGCATTTT	CASSLAGFSNQPQHF	-	TRBV5-6	TRBJ1-5	-
TGTGCCAGCAGCTTGGACGGGGGACCGAACACCGGGGAGCTGTTTTTT	CASSLDGGPNTGELFF	-	TRBV5-4	TRBJ2-2	-
TGTGCCAGTAGTACGGCGGCGAACACTGAAGCTTTCTTT	CASSTAANTEAFF	-	TRBV19	TRBJ1-1	-
TGCGCCAGCAGCCAACAAGAACCCCCGGGGATCTATGGCTACACCTTC	CASSQQEPPGIYGYTF	-	TRBV4-1	TRBJ1-2	-
TGTGCCAGCAGCCCTGGGACATCCCTGGGGTATTTT	CASSPGTSLGYF	-	TRBV7-8	TRBJ2-3	-
TGTGCCAGCAGCTTAGATCCCAATTATTCACCCCTCCACTTT	CASSLDPNYSPLHF	-	TRBV7-8	TRBJ1-6	-
TGTGCCAGCACGTGGCTCACTGAAGCTTTCTTT	CASTWLTEAFF	-	TRBV2	TRBJ1-1	-
TGTGCCAGCAGCCCCGTAGGGGGAGGGAGCACAGATACGCAGTATTTT	CASSPVGGGSTDTQYF	-	TRBV11-2	TRBJ2-3	-
TGTGCCAGCAGCCAAACCCTGGGGACAGTGGAGCTCTTC	CASSQTLGTVELF	-	TRBV3-1/TRBV3-2	TRBJ2-7	TRBD1
TGTGCCACCAGCGAACAGGGCGTGAACACTGAAGCTTTCTTT	CATSEQGVNTEAFF	-	TRBV15	TRBJ1-1	-
TGTGCCAGCAAGCACCGGAACACTGAAGCTTTCTTT	CASKHRNTEAFF	once	TRBV4-2	TRBJ1-1	-
TGTGCCAGCAACGGGGGGGCCTCGGGCACAGATACGCAGTATTTT	CASNGGASGTDTQYF	-	TRBV9	TRBJ2-3	TRBD2
TGTGCCTGGAGTTCCCTGGGAGGCGGCGGAAAACTGTTTTTT	CAWSSLGGGGKLFF	once	TRBV30	TRBJ1-4	-
TGTGCCAGCAGCGCAACGACAGGGGATGAAAAACTGTTTTTT	CASSATTGDEKLFF	-	TRBV7-9	TRBJ1-4	TRBD1
TGCGCCAGCAGCTTGGCAGTCGGGAGTGGGAACTATGGCTACACCTTC	CASSLAVGSGNYGYTF	-	TRBV5-1	TRBJ1-2	-
TGTGCCAGTAGTATCGGGGGAGGGCAGCCCCAGCATTTT	CASSIGGGQPQHF	once	TRBV19	TRBJ1-5	-
TGTGCCAGCAGTTCATACCAGACAGTCCAGGGGGGCACTGAAGCTTTCTTT	CASSSYQTVQGGTEAFF	once	TRBV27	TRBJ1-1	TRBD1
TGTGCCAGCAGCCAGGTGGGGCAACAGGGCTATGGCTACACCTTC	CASSQVGQQGYGYTF	-	TRBV14	TRBJ1-2	-
TGTGCCAGCAGCTTCTTCGACAGGAGCCAGCCCCAGCATTTT	CASSFFDRSQPQHF	-	TRBV5-6	TRBJ1-5	-
TGTGCCAGCTCACCATCCCCGGGACAGGCTGGTCAGCCCCAGCATTTT	CASSPSPGQAGQPQHF	-	TRBV18	TRBJ1-5	TRBD1
TGCGCCAGCAGTTCTAACTACGAGCAGTACTTC	CASSSNYEQYF	-	TRBV10-2	TRBJ2-7	-
TGCAGCGTTGCGGGGACACTCGGCTACACCTTC	CSVAGTLGYTF	-	TRBV29-1	TRBJ1-2	-
TGTGCCAGCAGTTCCCCCTACCTACAGGGTTACGAGCAGTACTTC	CASSSPYLQGYEQYF	-	TRBV6-5	TRBJ2-7	-
TGTGCCAGCTCACCACGCACAGGGGGCGAGAGTAACTATGGCTACACCTTC	CASSPRTGGESNYGYTF	-	TRBV18	TRBJ1-2	TRBD1
TGTGCCAGCAGTCGAACAGGGATTGATAACTATGGCTACACCTTC	CASSRTGIDNYGYTF	-	TRBV11-3	TRBJ1-2	-
TGCGCCAGCAGCGGGGGACAGGGCTTCAATGGCTACACCTTC	CASSGGQGFNGYTF	-	TRBV5-1	TRBJ1-2	TRBD1
TGTGCCATCAGTGAACCAACCCTACTTCTAGCGGGAGGATACAATGAGCAGTTCTTC	CAISEPTLLLAGGYNEQFF	-	TRBV10-3	TRBJ2-1	TRBD2
TGTGCCAGCGGTTCGGGGGGGGCAGTCTATGGCTACACCTTC	CASGSGGAVYGYTF	-	TRBV6-5	TRBJ1-2	-
TGTGCCAGTAGTCCTGGGACAGGGGGAAACTCTGAAGCTTTCTTT	CASSPGTGGNSEAFF	once	TRBV19	TRBJ1-1	TRBD1
TGTGCCAGTAGTATAGCCGGCAGGCGAGAAAAACTGTTTTTT	CASSIAGRREKLFF	once	TRBV19	TRBJ1-4	-